The entry below describes one T cell receptor (beta chain). Germline CDR1 is SGHVS and CDR2 is FNYEAQ. The CDR3 extends over 16 amino acids. Between the trimmed V and J ends, which lost 6 bases and 0 bases, there was a span of 14 bases. Sequencing used immunoSEQ multiplex PCR; TCRdb keeps in-frame clones, though not all of them. The data hold 25,000 to 30,000 clones, with over 80% observed a single time. These data originate in a study of T cell changes during pregnancy in multiple sclerosis. The sample was CD8+ T cells from peripheral blood mononuclear cells, taken before pregnancy. V gene TRBV7-6 combines with J gene TRBJ1-4; perhaps TRBD1 as D (5 bases). The source is a female donor with multiple sclerosis, enrolled in a pregnancy study. The CDR3 protein is CASSLGADATNEKLFF. The CDR3, as DNA: TGTGCCAGCAGTCTAGGGGCAGATGCAACTAATGAAAAACTGTTTTTT.